This is a list of T cell receptor beta chains from one sample in a study of blood T cell repertoires in COVID-19. Clones were sequenced by immunoSEQ multiplex PCR, and TCRdb holds only the in-frame ones, with some missing. This table holds about 140,000 clones, roughly 78% found once. The specimen sequenced was peripheral blood. The receptors were gathered from a man aged 55 to 70 with acute or convalescent COVID-19. CDR3s include the opening cysteine and the closing phenylalanine or tryptophan. The order of the fields is J gene, clone size, D gene, V gene, CDR3 DNA, CDR3 protein. A D gene is named only where the DNA matches it firmly. Size values are once, few and many counts, or a class for expanded clones, and some rows have none.

>TRBJ2-2|.|TRBD2|TRBV5-6
TGTGCCAGCAGCTTGACTAGCGGGATGAACACCGGGGAGCTGTTTTTT
CASSLTSGMNTGELFF
>TRBJ1-2|.|.|TRBV15
TGTGCCACCAGCAGCCTCCGGGGAGGCTACACCTTC
CATSSLRGGYTF
>TRBJ1-1|.|TRBD1|TRBV27
TGTGCCAGCAGCTACCGACAGGGAAGGACTGAAGCTTTCTTT
CASSYRQGRTEAFF
>TRBJ1-1|once|.|TRBV2
TGTGCCAGCAGTGAATGGGGGGGCTGGGCTGAAGCTTTCTTT
CASSEWGGWAEAFF
>TRBJ1-2|.|TRBD1|TRBV28
TGTGCCAGCAGTTTTCAGGGGGCGGCTGGCTACACCTTC
CASSFQGAAGYTF
>TRBJ1-5|few|TRBD1|TRBV2
TGTGCCAGCAGGGCCTGGACAGGGGTAAGCAATCAGCCCCAGCATTTT
CASRAWTGVSNQPQHF
>TRBJ1-3|few|TRBD1|TRBV18
TGTGCCAGCTCACCAGGACAGGTCTCTGGAAACACCATATATTTT
CASSPGQVSGNTIYF
>TRBJ2-1|.|TRBD2|TRBV25-1
TGTGCCAGCAGTACGAATAGCGGGAGGGCAGGTCGTTACAATGAGCAGTTCTTC
CASSTNSGRAGRYNEQFF
>TRBJ1-5|.|.|TRBV28
TGTGCCAGCAGCAGGGACAACGTCTTGAGCAATCAGCCCCAGCATTTT
CASSRDNVLSNQPQHF
>TRBJ1-2|.|TRBD1|TRBV19
TGTGCCAGTACGACGGGAGGGGGCGTCTATGGCTACACCTTC
CASTTGGGVYGYTF
>TRBJ2-1|.|.|TRBV5-1
TGCGCCAGCAGCTTGGAAGGAGGGCGCAATGAGCAGTTCTTC
CASSLEGGRNEQFF
>TRBJ2-1|.|.|TRBV4-3
TGCGCCAGCAGCCAAGATTGGCTCGGCGGGACCCGTTACAATGAGCAGTTCTTC
CASSQDWLGGTRYNEQFF
>TRBJ2-7|.|TRBD1|TRBV28
TGTGCCAGCAGTCCAGGACAGGGCTACGAGCAGTACTTC
CASSPGQGYEQYF
>TRBJ2-1|.|TRBD2|TRBV4-2
TGTGCCAGCAGCCAATTAGCGGGAGACGCGCAGTTCTTC
CASSQLAGDAQFF
>TRBJ1-1|.|.|TRBV19
TGTGCCAGTATTTCTCTCCGGGTCGTGAACACTGAAGCTTTCTTT
CASISLRVVNTEAFF
>TRBJ2-5|.|.|TRBV7-8
TGTGCCAGCAGCCGTAGTGAGACCCAGTACTTC
CASSRSETQYF
>TRBJ2-5|.|TRBD2|TRBV5-1
TGCGCCAGCAGCTTCGGCGGGGGAGAGGCCCAGTACTTC
CASSFGGGEAQYF
>TRBJ1-5|.|.|TRBV2
TGTGCCAGCAGTGTGGACAGTAGCAATCAGCCCCAGCATTTT
CASSVDSSNQPQHF
>TRBJ2-3|.|TRBD2|TRBV6-4
TGTGCCAGCAGTGAGCGGGAGACAGATACGCAGTATTTT
CASSERETDTQYF
>TRBJ1-2|many|TRBD1|TRBV7-9
TGTGCCAGCAGCTTAACAGGGGGTAGCGGCTACACCTTC
CASSLTGGSGYTF
>TRBJ2-5|.|TRBD2|TRBV30
TGTGCCTTAGGACTAGCGGGAGTGGGAGAGACCCAGTACTTC
CALGLAGVGETQYF
>TRBJ2-3|.|.|TRBV14
TGTGCCAGCAGCCAAGATATAAATCTCGGGCAGTATTTT
CASSQDINLGQYF
>TRBJ2-7|.|TRBD1|TRBV7-2
TGTGCCAGCGGAGAACAGGGGGGCTACGAGCAGTACTTC
CASGEQGGYEQYF
>TRBJ1-1|.|.|TRBV19
TGTGCCAGTAGGGACCAGGGGTGGAACACTGAAGCTTTCTTT
CASRDQGWNTEAFF
>TRBJ1-5|.|TRBD1|TRBV7-2
TGTGCCAGCAGCTTAGGAATAGGGGGCCGGCAGCCCCAGCATTTT
CASSLGIGGRQPQHF
>TRBJ1-1|.|.|TRBV19
TGTGCCAGTAGCCGACAGAACACTGAAGCTTTCTTT
CASSRQNTEAFF
>TRBJ2-5|.|.|TRBV5-6
TGTGCCAGCAGCTTCTTCCAGGGGCGGGAGACCCAGTACTTC
CASSFFQGRETQYF